The 19 T cell receptor beta chains presented below share a single source sample, sequenced in a study of blood T cells in healthy people across ages. Then a second PCR, running roughly 6 to 11 cycles, was carried out with a sample-barcoded 5' primer and a J-beta primer mix. One entry per CDR3 protein results from TCRdb running MiXCR on the 5' RACE reads. The table includes around 1,500,000 distinct CDR3 sequences, 42% detected once. What was sequenced was blood. Source of these receptors: a woman younger than 30 in good health.

CDR3 protein: CSIRLSTSYNEQFF. Written as DNA, the CDR3 is TGCAGTATCCGGCTGTCGACGTCCTACAATGAGCAGTTCTTC. The V and J genes are TRBV20-1 and TRBJ2-1; D unresolved. Between the trimmed V and J ends, which lost 8 bases and 1 base, there was a span of 15 bases. The germline V gene encodes CDR1 DFQATT and CDR2 SNEGSKA (reference sequence). There are 14 residues in the CDR3.

This clonotype was counted only a few times. The V and J genes are TRBV3-1 and TRBJ2-1, with D tentatively TRBD2 (6 bases). V was cut by 4 bases and J by 1 base, with 11 bases left in between. Germline V gene sequence: CDR1 LGHDT, CDR2 YNNKEL (reference sequence). The CDR3 loop spans 15 amino acids. The CDR3 coding sequence is TGTGCCAGCAGCCCTTCTAGCGCGTCCTACAATGAGCAGTTCTTC. This translates into CASSPSSASYNEQFF.

The rearrangement uses TRBV6-5 and TRBJ1-5; 7 bases line up with TRBD1. The junction had 6 bases not matched to a gene; V was cut back by 4 bases and J by 0 bases. Germline-derived CDR1 and CDR2 are MNHEY and SVGAGI. The CDR3 runs to 16 residues. This CDR3 reads CASSSGTVFSNQPQHF. For the CDR3, the DNA is TGTGCCAGCAGTTCCGGGACAGTCTTTAGCAATCAGCCCCAGCATTTT.

This chain links TRBV20-1 with TRBJ1-1, with unresolved D. Deletions cut 5 bases from V and 5 bases from J, with 15 bases between. The CDR3 has 13 amino acids. CDR1 and CDR2 (germline): DFQATT, SNEGSKA (reference sequence). For the CDR3, the DNA is TGCAGTGCTCCGTCCCGATTTGGGACTGAAGCTTTCTTT. Residues: CSAPSRFGTEAFF.

The rearrangement joins TRBV7-2 to TRBJ2-1, with D unclear. Looked up from germline, CDR1 is SGHTA and CDR2 is FQGNSA. The V gene lost 5 bases and the J gene lost 0 bases, with 14 bases spanning the gap. The CDR3 length is 16 residues. The CDR3 DNA follows: TGTGCCAGCAGCAAGCAGATTTCTGGCTCCTACAATGAGCAGTTCTTC. Protein sequence: CASSKQISGSYNEQFF.

The CDR3 bases are TGTGCCACCAGCAGAGATTACGGGACAGGGGAGACAGATACGCAGTATTTT. Protein product: CATSRDYGTGETDTQYF. This chain connects TRBV15 to TRBJ2-3, with TRBD1 identical over 10 bases. Germline assignment: CDR1 LNHNV and CDR2 YYDKDF (reference sequence). There are 17 residues in the CDR3. V trimming: 0 bases; J trimming: 3 bases; junction bases outside the gene matches: 6. The variable domain in full, with the rest retrieved from reference TRBV15 and TRBJ2-3, is DAMVIQNPRYQVTQFGKPVTLSCSQTLNHNVMYWYQQKSSQAPKLLFHYYDKDFNNEADTPDNFQSRRPNTSFCFLDIRSPGLGDTAMYLCATSRDYGTGETDTQYFGPGTRLTVL.

The sample holds one count of this clonotype. CDR3 amino acids: CAITGASGGYTF. CDR3 nucleotide sequence: TGTGCCATCACGGGGGCGTCGGGTGGCTACACCTTC. The chain joins TRBV10-3 to TRBJ1-2, with D tentatively TRBD1 (6 bases). The CDR3 loop spans 12 amino acids. The germline CDR1 and CDR2 sequences are ENHRY and SYGVKD. Trimming removed 7 bases from V and 7 bases from J, with 13 bases in between.

This clonotype was counted a few times. The V call is TRBV18, the J call TRBJ2-1; tentative D call: TRBD1 (8 bases). This CDR3 spans 15 amino acids. With 4 bases removed from V and 6 bases from J, the gap between germline ends came to 16 bases. From germline, CDR1 is KGHSH and CDR2 LQKENI. The CDR3 DNA is TGTGCCAGCTCACGCGGGGGACAGGACTTCAATGAGCAGTTCTTC. Translation gives CASSRGGQDFNEQFF.

The genes are TRBV18 and TRBJ1-4, with D possibly matching TRBD1 (5 bases). The V and J ends lost 6 bases and 5 bases respectively, with 10 bases between them. CDR3 length: 13 amino acids. Germline lookup yields CDR1 KGHSH and CDR2 LQKENI. CDR3 sequence (DNA): TGTGCCAGCTCCCCGACAGCAAATGAAAAACTGTTTTTT. Translating it yields CASSPTANEKLFF.

This clonotype was observed a handful of times. V usage is TRBV6-6 and J usage is TRBJ1-2, with no clear D. Germline V gene data show CDR1 as MNHNY and CDR2 as SVGAGI (reference sequence). This CDR3 comprises 15 residues. The germline V and J ends were trimmed by 4 bases and 2 bases, with 14 bases remaining between them. As DNA, the CDR3 is TGTGCCAGCAGTTTGGGTCAGGCCGTCAACTATGGCTACACCTTC. Residues: CASSLGQAVNYGYTF.

V and J are TRBV28 and TRBJ1-2, with unresolved D. There are 13 residues in the CDR3. Germline V gene lookup returns CDR1 MDHEN and CDR2 SYDVKM. V dropped 6 bases and J dropped 4 bases, with 12 bases sitting between them. In nucleotides, the CDR3 is TGTGCCAGCAGGATCAGCCCCGTCTATGGCTACACCTTC. It translates to CASRISPVYGYTF.

This clonotype has just a few counts. This chain joins TRBV5-1 and TRBJ1-1; D might be TRBD1 (6 bases). Germline assignment: CDR1 SGHRS and CDR2 YFSETQ. The CDR3 totals 14 residues. Deletions cut 4 bases from V and 11 bases from J, with 21 bases between. The CDR3 protein is CASSHEDSSVFAFF. CDR3 DNA: TGCGCCAGCAGCCACGAGGACAGCAGCGTTTTTGCTTTCTTT.

The chain combines TRBV20-1 with TRBJ2-7; 14 nucleotides line up with TRBD2. V lost 3 bases, J lost 1 base, and 5 bases stayed unmatched. CDR1 and CDR2 (germline): DFQATT, SNEGSKA (reference sequence). The CDR3 loop spans 16 amino acids. CDR3 coding DNA: TGCAGTGCTAGGGGGACTAGCGGGGGCTTATCCTACGAGCAGTACTTC. Its translation is CSARGTSGGLSYEQYF.

Comment on this clonotype: Sequence at one end of the junction differs from germline and may be a read error. This chain links TRBV9 with TRBJ2-2; possibly TRBD2 for D (5 bases). The germline gives CDR1 SGDLS, CDR2 YYNGEE. The CDR3 is made up of 16 amino acids. The CDR3 spells CASSVASPRGTGELFF. The CDR3 DNA reads TGTGCTAGCAGCGTAGCCTCCCCGAGAGGGACCGGGGAGCTGTTTTTT.

The V gene is TRBV28, the J gene TRBJ1-3; D is ambiguous. The CDR3 consists of 15 residues. Trimming pared 5 bases from V and 0 bases from J, leaving 11 bases between. Germline CDR1 is MDHEN and CDR2 is SYDVKM. The CDR3 sequence is CASSAHSTSGNTIYF. The CDR3 DNA sequence: TGTGCCAGCAGTGCCCACAGCACCTCTGGAAACACCATATATTTT.

This clonotype turned up a few times. The CDR3 nucleotides read TGTGCCAGCAGCTTAAGCCGCCATACAGATACGCAGTATTTT. Translation: CASSLSRHTDTQYF. The chain uses TRBV7-2 and TRBJ2-3, with no clear D. Trimming cost V 2 bases and J 3 bases, with 9 bases left between them. Germline CDR1 SGHTA, CDR2 FQGNSA. The CDR3 contains 14 residues.

With respect to this clonotype: Germline is not matched at one junction end, which may reflect a read error. The rearrangement uses TRBV11-2 and TRBJ2-7; D may be TRBD1 (6 bases). CDR3 size: 14 residues. The germline CDR1 and CDR2 sequences are SGHAT and FQNNGV. The DNA for the CDR3 is TGTACCAGCACGATTGGACAGATCTACAATGAGCAGTACTTC. It translates to CTSTIGQIYNEQYF.

The chain carries TRBV28 and TRBJ2-5; D gene ambiguous. Trimming pared 2 bases from V and 4 bases from J, leaving 11 bases between. The CDR3 is made up of 14 amino acids. Germline assignment: CDR1 MDHEN and CDR2 SYDVKM. The CDR3: CASSLKRVRETQYF. The CDR3 coding sequence is TGTGCCAGCAGTTTAAAAAGGGTCCGAGAGACCCAGTACTTC.

V gene TRBV9 combines with J gene TRBJ2-5; D not certain. The V end lost 3 bases, the J end lost 11 bases, and 14 bases lay between the germline ends. Per the germline V gene, CDR1 is SGDLS and CDR2 is YYNGEE. The CDR3 sequence is 12 residues long. The DNA for the CDR3 is TGTGCCAGCAGCGCCGACGGCAATGAGCAGTACTTC. Residues: CASSADGNEQYF.